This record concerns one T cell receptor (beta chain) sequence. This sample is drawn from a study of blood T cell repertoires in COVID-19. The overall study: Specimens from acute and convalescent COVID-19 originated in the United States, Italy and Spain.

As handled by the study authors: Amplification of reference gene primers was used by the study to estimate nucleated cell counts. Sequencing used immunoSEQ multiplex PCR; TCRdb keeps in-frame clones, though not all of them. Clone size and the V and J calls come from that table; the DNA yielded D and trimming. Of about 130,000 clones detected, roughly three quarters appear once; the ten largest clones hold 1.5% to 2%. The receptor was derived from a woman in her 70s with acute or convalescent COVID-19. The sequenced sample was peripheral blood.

The CDR3 region is CASSLYPPGQGGYGYTF. CDR3 bases: TGTGCCAGCAGCTTGTACCCCCCGGGACAGGGAGGTTATGGCTACACCTTC. The gene calls are TRBV5-6 and TRBJ1-2; the match to TRBD1 covers 9 bases. V trimming: 1 base; J trimming: 5 bases; junction bases outside the gene matches: 12. The CDR3 spans 17 residues. Germline CDR1 and CDR2: SGHDT and YYEEEE.